A selection of T cell receptor beta chains follows, all from one sample in a study of HIV-infected children after antiretroviral therapy interruption. Each CDR3 protein gets one entry after TCRdb re-called the 3' RACE reads with MiXCR. The sample holds about 89,000 distinct CDR3 sequences, less than 7% seen once. This material consisted of CD45RA+ CD4+ T cells from PBMCs, pooled from several time points, taken from a donor given antiretroviral therapy, either interrupted or continuous. The receptors here all came from a pool of human donors with HIV. Both conserved end residues are part of each CDR3. D genes are given only for firm matches. A clone size is listed for some rows: how often the clone was seen (once, few, many), or a class if it is expanded.

cdr3_nt	cdr3_aa	v_call	j_call	d_call	cdr3_length	clone_size
TGTGCCAGCAGGAAAGCGCGTACCCATGAAAAACTGTTTTTT	CASRKARTHEKLFF	TRBV2	TRBJ1-4	-	14	many
TGCAGCGCACAGGGTCCCAGCTCCTACGAGCAGTACTTC	CSAQGPSSYEQYF	TRBV29-1	TRBJ2-7	-	13	many
TGTGCCTGGAGGGAGACTGGGCTATATGCTGAGCAGTTCTTC	CAWRETGLYAEQFF	TRBV30	TRBJ2-1	-	14	many
TGCGCCAGCAGTCAATTAATCAGCGGGTCTTGCTTTGACAATGAGCAGTTCTTC	CASSQLISGSCFDNEQFF	TRBV23-1	TRBJ2-1	-	18	-
TGCAGCGCCCCCGCCAGGGCTTCCTACAATGAGCAGTTCTTC	CSAPARASYNEQFF	TRBV29-1	TRBJ2-1	-	14	many
TGTGCCAGCAGCCAAGTACCTCTAGCGGGAGAAAGCGAACAGTACTTC	CASSQVPLAGESEQYF	TRBV3-1	TRBJ2-7	TRBD2	16	-
TGTGCCAGCAAAGATTTCAGGGGAACGAGGCGCACAGATACGCAGTATTTT	CASKDFRGTRRTDTQYF	TRBV7-9	TRBJ2-3	-	17	many
TGTGCCACCTTACAGGGGCAGGGCACTGAAGCTTTCTTT	CATLQGQGTEAFF	TRBV6-1	TRBJ1-1	TRBD1	13	-
TGTGCCAGCAGCGTAGACGGCATTTATCAGCCCCAGCATTTT	CASSVDGIYQPQHF	TRBV9	TRBJ1-5	-	14	-
TGTGCCAGCAGTTTAGGCAGGGCTGAAGCTTTCTTT	CASSLGRAEAFF	TRBV12-3/TRBV12-4	TRBJ1-1	-	12	many
TGTGCCAGCAGCAAGACAGGACAAAGCTTTCTAAAGGACAAAGCTTTCTTT	CASSKTGQSFLKDKAFF	TRBV11-2	TRBJ1-1	-	17	many
TGTGCCAGCTCACCACCTCTATACAGGGAGCCCTACGAGCAGTACTTC	CASSPPLYREPYEQYF	TRBV18	TRBJ2-7	-	16	-
TGTGCCAGCAGTGAGGACAGGAACACTGAAGCTTTCTTT	CASSEDRNTEAFF	TRBV2	TRBJ1-1	-	13	many
TGTGCCAGCAGCTCAGGGGCGACCTACGAGCAGTACTTC	CASSSGATYEQYF	TRBV12-3/TRBV12-4	TRBJ2-7	-	13	many
TGCAGTGCCGGGGACAGGGCATCCAATGAGCAGTTCTTC	CSAGDRASNEQFF	TRBV20-1	TRBJ2-1	TRBD1	13	many
TGTGCCAGTAAGAGCGGAAATAGGGGACTCCAAAACACCGGGGAGCTGTTTTTT	CASKSGNRGLQNTGELFF	TRBV19	TRBJ2-2	-	18	many
TGTGCCAGCAGCTACGGACAGGAGAATAACATTCAGTACTTC	CASSYGQENNIQYF	TRBV9	TRBJ2-4	TRBD1	14	few
TGTGCCACCAGTGATCCCCACGGGTCCTACGAGCAGTACTTC	CATSDPHGSYEQYF	TRBV24-1	TRBJ2-7	-	14	-
TGTGCCAGCAGCTTAGGGCTAGCTGACGACGAGACCCAGTACTTC	CASSLGLADDETQYF	TRBV7-9	TRBJ2-5	-	15	many
TGCAGCGGTGGATTCGAGAAAACTGAAGCTTTCTTT	CSGGFEKTEAFF	TRBV29-1	TRBJ1-1	-	12	many
TGCAGTGCTAGGAGAGGGTCGGCACAGCCCCAGCATTTT	CSARRGSAQPQHF	TRBV20-1	TRBJ1-5	-	13	many
TGTGCCAGCAGCTCCCCGGACAGGGGAAATTCACCCCTCCACTTT	CASSSPDRGNSPLHF	TRBV7-2	TRBJ1-6	TRBD1	15	many
TGCGCCAGCAGCCCTGGACTAGCGGGGGGGCTAGCCAAAAACATTCAGTACTTC	CASSPGLAGGLAKNIQYF	TRBV4-1	TRBJ2-4	TRBD2	18	many
TGTGCCTGGATCGGTCCGGGGGCGAACACCGGGGAGCTGTTTTTT	CAWIGPGANTGELFF	TRBV30	TRBJ2-2	-	15	many
TGTGCCAGCAGCGTAGAGGCGGCGTCCTACAATGAGCAGTTCTTC	CASSVEAASYNEQFF	TRBV9	TRBJ2-1	-	15	few
TGTGCCAGCAGCTTGCTGGGGGGGAAAGACACCCAGTACTTT	CASSLLGGKDTQYF	TRBV6-5	TRBJ2-5	TRBD2	14	many